The source of this T cell receptor (beta chain) is a study of CD8 T cells in ankylosing spondylitis (dated 2017 in TCRdb). General notes on the study: The study set out to find disease-linked TCR variants by profiling T cell receptor beta repertoires in ankylosing spondylitis patients and healthy donors. The full study cohort was made up of 25 ankylosing spondylitis patients and 108 healthy donors. Peripheral blood was sampled, and synovial fluid was also collected from ankylosing spondylitis patients. The investigation overall reported the following: Blood from ankylosing spondylitis patients appeared to be characterized by a TCR beta motif composed of under 10 highly homologous amino acid variants. The disease-linked clones had a CD8+ phenotype and were found at relatively low frequencies in peripheral blood. The disease-linked clones were reported as significantly enriched in matched synovial fluid samples from ankylosing spondylitis patients. Some TCR beta motif variants had previously been reported in synovial fluid and blood of reactive arthritis patients, which suggested common disease-initiation mechanisms.

Its CDR3 holds 16 amino acids, cysteine through phenylalanine. The retained sequence is limited to the CDR3, 48 bases, with the frame set at the first base. CDR1 and CDR2 are drawn from the germline V gene: SGHRS, YFSETQ. Compared with germline, V lacks 0 bases and J lacks 6 bases; bases without a gene match: 4. Sequencing instrument: Illumina HiSeq 2500. TCR beta libraries were prepared by quantitative 5'-RACE with molecular barcodes. As for the original processing: To identify disease-linked TCR variants, a new computational method was used, one built on a probabilistic model of VDJ rearrangement. TCRdb reprocessed the public reads (quality trimming at Q25 with fastp, clone calling with MiXCR) and kept in-frame beta chains. Rows matching on CDR3 protein sequence are summarized as one entry with the most common DNA and genes. TCRdb's processing, not the authors', yielded these V and J calls. In this sample the table shows fewer than 550,000 distinct CDR3 sequences, about 5.7% of which occur a single time. Under 4.5% of the sample is taken by the ten largest.

This clonotype was seen ten or more times. Its cognate antigen has yet to be identified. No clone much larger than this one lies a single base away; base qualities are absent. Sequencing was performed on blood, either unsorted or a sorted T cell fraction (not recorded which). The origin of this receptor is a male donor with ankylosing spondylitis. The V and J segments used are TRBV5-1 and TRBJ1-6; 9 central nucleotides agree with TRBD1. The CDR3 reads CASSLGQGETNSPLHF. The base sequence is TGCGCCAGCAGCTTGGGACAGGGGGAGACTAATTCACCCCTCCACTTT.